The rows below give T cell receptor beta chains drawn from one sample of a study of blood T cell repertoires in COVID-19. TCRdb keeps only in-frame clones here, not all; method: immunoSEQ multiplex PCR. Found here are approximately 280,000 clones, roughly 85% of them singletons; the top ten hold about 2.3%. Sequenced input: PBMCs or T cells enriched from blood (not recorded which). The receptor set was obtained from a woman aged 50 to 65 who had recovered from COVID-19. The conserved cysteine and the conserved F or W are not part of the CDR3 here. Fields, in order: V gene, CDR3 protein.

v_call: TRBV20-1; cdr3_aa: SASGHLLNYGYT
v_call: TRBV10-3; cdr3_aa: AISDRGTNEKLF
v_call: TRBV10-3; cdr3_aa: AISESSDQPQH
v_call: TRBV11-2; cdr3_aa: ASSSRTTSQY
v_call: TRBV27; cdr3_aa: ASSPQRGLHGYT
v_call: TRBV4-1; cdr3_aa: ASSLRQGVSTEAF
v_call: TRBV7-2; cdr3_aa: ASSLGHRARNQPQH
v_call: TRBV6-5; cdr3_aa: ASTKEAGPYEQY
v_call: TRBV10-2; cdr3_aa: ASSRQGQETQY
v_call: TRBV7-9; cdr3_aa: ASSWGQGEGTEAF
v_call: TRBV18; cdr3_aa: ASSPMGTGGTEAF
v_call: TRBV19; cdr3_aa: ASSTGQNTEAF
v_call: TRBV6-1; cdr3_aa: ASSEGTGGPYTQY
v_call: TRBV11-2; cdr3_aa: ASSWDFYKSNEQF
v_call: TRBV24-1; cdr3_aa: ATSAWTANSPLH
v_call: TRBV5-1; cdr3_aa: ASSPEAGRNEQF
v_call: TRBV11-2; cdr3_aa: ASTDRPNTEAF
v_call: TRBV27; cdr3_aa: ASSLSGLAGARGYT
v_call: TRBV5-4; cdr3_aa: ASTLFESYNEQF
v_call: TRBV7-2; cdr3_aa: ASSSGTGSGQPQH
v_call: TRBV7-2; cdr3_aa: ASSPDAGINTIY
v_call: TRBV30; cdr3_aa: AWSVGTGVPYEQY
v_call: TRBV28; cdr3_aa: ASRRDRGQYEQY
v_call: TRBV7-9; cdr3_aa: ASSLAVAGGRETQY
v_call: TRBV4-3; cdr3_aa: ASSRDTRLATNEKLF
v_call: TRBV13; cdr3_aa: ASSSCVDSGVFYNEQF
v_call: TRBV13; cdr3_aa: ASSLGPPGGRGQPQH
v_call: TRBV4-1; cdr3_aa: ASSLRDRGLYEQY
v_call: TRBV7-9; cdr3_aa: ASSLVFGETEAF
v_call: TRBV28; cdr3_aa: ASSPGTGIYGYT
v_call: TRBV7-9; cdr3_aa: ASSLVSQGNTIY
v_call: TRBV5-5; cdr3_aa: ASMSGQSNSPLH
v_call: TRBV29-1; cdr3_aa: SVVGTGDGYT
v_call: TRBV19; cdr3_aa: ASIPGQGATGELF